A selection of T cell receptor beta chains follows, all from one sample in a study of T-cell memory formation after mild COVID-19. TCRdb fed the 5' RACE reads into MiXCR, producing one record per CDR3 protein. The sample lists 200,000 or so distinct CDR3 sequences; around 8.8% were seen once. What was sequenced was PBMCs or a T cell subset sorted from them (not recorded which). These receptors originate from a young man who had mild COVID-19 (a few samples of this study predate the infection). Cell type and time point are not known. Both conserved end residues are part of each CDR3. Fields, in order: J gene, D gene, V gene, clone size, CDR3 protein, CDR3 DNA. A D gene is named only where the DNA matches it firmly. Clone size is not always given. Where it is, it says once, few, many or a class for expanded clones.

j_gene: TRBJ2-7; d_gene: .; v_gene: TRBV3-1; abundance: many; CDR3aa: CASSQELAGRSYF; CDR3nt: TGTGCCAGCAGCCAAGAACTAGCAGGACGGTCGTACTTC
j_gene: TRBJ2-3; d_gene: TRBD2; v_gene: TRBV5-5; abundance: many; CDR3aa: CASSLVSGGADTQYF; CDR3nt: TGTGCCAGCAGCTTGGTTAGCGGGGGAGCAGATACGCAGTATTTT
j_gene: TRBJ1-1; d_gene: TRBD1; v_gene: TRBV10-3; abundance: few; CDR3aa: CAISERTGEDTEAFF; CDR3nt: TGTGCCATCAGTGAGCGGACAGGGGAGGACACTGAAGCTTTCTTT
j_gene: TRBJ2-2; d_gene: .; v_gene: TRBV29-1; abundance: many; CDR3aa: CSVEAQYNTGELFF; CDR3nt: TGCAGCGTTGAAGCACAGTACAACACCGGGGAGCTGTTTTTT
j_gene: TRBJ2-7; d_gene: TRBD2; v_gene: TRBV7-2; abundance: .; CDR3aa: CASSPRPTSGGLGREQYF; CDR3nt: TGTGCCAGCAGCCCCCGCCCCACTAGCGGGGGCCTAGGGAGGGAGCAGTACTTC
j_gene: TRBJ2-1; d_gene: .; v_gene: TRBV4-1; abundance: many; CDR3aa: CASSQDPGQAYNEQFF; CDR3nt: TGCGCCAGCAGCCAAGATCCCGGGCAGGCCTACAATGAGCAGTTCTTC
j_gene: TRBJ1-2; d_gene: TRBD1; v_gene: TRBV4-1; abundance: .; CDR3aa: CASSQGSLTGLNYGYTF; CDR3nt: TGCGCCAGCAGCCAAGGAAGCTTGACAGGGCTCAACTATGGCTACACCTTC
j_gene: TRBJ2-5; d_gene: .; v_gene: TRBV9; abundance: few; CDR3aa: CASSAGQQETQYF; CDR3nt: TGTGCCAGCAGCGCGGGACAACAAGAGACCCAGTACTTC
j_gene: TRBJ2-1; d_gene: .; v_gene: TRBV11-2; abundance: few; CDR3aa: CATAGSYNEQFF; CDR3nt: TGTGCCACCGCGGGATCCTACAATGAGCAGTTCTTC
j_gene: TRBJ1-1; d_gene: .; v_gene: TRBV18; abundance: .; CDR3aa: CASSPGWNTEAFF; CDR3nt: TGTGCCAGCTCACCAGGGTGGAACACTGAAGCTTTCTTT
j_gene: TRBJ2-3; d_gene: .; v_gene: TRBV5-1; abundance: many; CDR3aa: CASSLESRQYF; CDR3nt: TGCGCCAGCAGCTTGGAATCGCGGCAGTATTTT